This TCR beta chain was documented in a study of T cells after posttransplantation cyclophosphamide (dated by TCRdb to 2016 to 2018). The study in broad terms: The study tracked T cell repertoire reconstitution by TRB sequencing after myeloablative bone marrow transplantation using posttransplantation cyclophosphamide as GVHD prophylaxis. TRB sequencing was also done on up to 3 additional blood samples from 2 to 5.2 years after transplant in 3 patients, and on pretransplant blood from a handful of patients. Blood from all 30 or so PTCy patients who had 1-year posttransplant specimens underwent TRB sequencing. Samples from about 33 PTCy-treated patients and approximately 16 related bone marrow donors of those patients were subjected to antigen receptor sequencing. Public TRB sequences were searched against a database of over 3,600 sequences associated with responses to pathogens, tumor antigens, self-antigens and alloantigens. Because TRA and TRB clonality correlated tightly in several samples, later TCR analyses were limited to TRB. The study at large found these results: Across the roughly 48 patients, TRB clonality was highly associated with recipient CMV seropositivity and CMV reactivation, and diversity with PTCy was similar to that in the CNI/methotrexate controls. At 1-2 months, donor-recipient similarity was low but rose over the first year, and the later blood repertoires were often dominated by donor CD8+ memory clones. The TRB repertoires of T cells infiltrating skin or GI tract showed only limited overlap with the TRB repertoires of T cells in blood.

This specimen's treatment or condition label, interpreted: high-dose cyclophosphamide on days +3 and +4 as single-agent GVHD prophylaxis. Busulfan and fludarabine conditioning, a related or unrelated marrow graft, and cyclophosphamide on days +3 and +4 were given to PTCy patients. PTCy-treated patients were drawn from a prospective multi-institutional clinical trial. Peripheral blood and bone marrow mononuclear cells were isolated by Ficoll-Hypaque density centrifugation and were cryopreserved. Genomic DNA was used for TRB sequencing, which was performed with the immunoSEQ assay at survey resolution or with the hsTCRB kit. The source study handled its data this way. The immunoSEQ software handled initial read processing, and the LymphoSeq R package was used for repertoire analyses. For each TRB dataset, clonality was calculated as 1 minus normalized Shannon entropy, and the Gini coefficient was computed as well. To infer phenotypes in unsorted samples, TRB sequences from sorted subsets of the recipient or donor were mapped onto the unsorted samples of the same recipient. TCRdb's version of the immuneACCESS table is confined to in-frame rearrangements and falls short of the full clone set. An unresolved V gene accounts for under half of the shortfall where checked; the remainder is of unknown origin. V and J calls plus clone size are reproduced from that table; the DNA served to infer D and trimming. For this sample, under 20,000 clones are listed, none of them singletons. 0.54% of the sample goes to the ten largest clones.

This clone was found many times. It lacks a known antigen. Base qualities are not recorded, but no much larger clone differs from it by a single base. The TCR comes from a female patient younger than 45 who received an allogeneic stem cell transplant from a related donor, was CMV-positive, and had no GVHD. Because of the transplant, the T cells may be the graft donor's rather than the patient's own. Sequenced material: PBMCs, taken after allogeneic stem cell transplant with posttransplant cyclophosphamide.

This receptor carries the CDR3 CASSFGPREEEKLFF. The bases are TGTGCCAGCAGCTTTGGGCCACGGGAGGAAGAAAAACTGTTTTTT. This chain joins TRBV5-5 to TRBJ1-4; a confident D gene designation cannot be given. From the cysteine through the phenylalanine, the CDR3 covers 15 amino acids. Only CDR3 DNA remains: 45 bases, in frame from the first base. The germline V gene (reference sequence) supplies CDR1 SGHKS and CDR2 YYEKEE. The V end loses 2 bases and the J end loses 8 bases, and a stretch of 16 bases separates them.